The source of this T cell receptor (beta chain) is a study of CD8 T cells in Susac syndrome (dated by TCRdb to between 2018 and 2021). Study-level background: Among the Susac syndrome patients who were sequenced, clinically active disease was present in more than 5 and clinical remission was observed in roughly eight. At blood withdrawal, Susac syndrome patients were therapy-naive, treated with corticosteroids (with IVIg additionally given to some), or treated with IVIg alone. Whether CD8+ T cell activation and differentiation in Susac syndrome was antigen driven was tested using repertoire sequencing. CD8+ T cell repertoire clonality was compared between approximately 12 healthy donors, about 14 Susac syndrome patients and approximately 16 multiple sclerosis patients. General conclusions and limits of the study: In the total CD8+ and CD8+ TEMRA repertoires, 15 to 20 and five Susac-specific public clones, respectively, were identified. Clonal expansion was seen in Susac syndrome CD8+ repertoires, peaking in CD8+ TEMRA cells and being greater in clinically active patients than in remitting ones. The TCR sequencing and HLA analysis was acknowledged to have included a relatively small number of individuals.

Trimming costs V 4 bases and J 1 base, and their ends lie 16 bases apart. The germline V gene yields SGHTA for CDR1 and FQGTGA for CDR2. The CDR3 starts with the cysteine, ends with the phenylalanine, and has 16 residues. Left in the record is the CDR3 DNA by itself, 48 bases read in frame from the first base. High-throughput TCR beta sequencing profiled peripheral blood CD8+ and CD4+ T cells from healthy donors, Susac syndrome patients and multiple sclerosis patients. The Susac syndrome patients fulfilled recently defined diagnostic criteria for either definite or probable disease. CD8+ TEMRA cells were enriched by FACS, while bulk CD8+ and CD4+ T cells were purified by magnetic negative isolation. Blood was drawn into EDTA tubes, processed within 24 hours, and PBMCs were isolated by density gradient centrifugation. PBMCs intended for TCR sequencing were cryopreserved in liquid nitrogen and thawed later in a water bath at 37 degrees C. A purity of at least 90% was achieved for sorted or isolated CD4+, CD8+ and CD8+ TEMRA cells.

RNA was extracted using the RNeasy kit, and about 0.45 to 1 ug of the RNA was reverse transcribed with random hexamers. The immunoSEQ multiplex PCR assay, which covers 54 Vbeta and 13 Jbeta segments, was used to amplify TCR beta CDR3 regions. Bias from PCR amplification was corrected by using a synthetic template baseline for primer optimization and for computational correction. The study's processing was this. Only productive sequences were kept, with reads annotated to V, D and J genes according to IMGT and analyzed in immunoSEQ Analyzer. Clonality was calculated as one minus the Shannon entropy normalized by log2 of the number of productive unique sequences. For each patient and control, public and private clones were evaluated within the 100 most prevalent clones. Susac-specific clones were defined as absent from healthy and MS cohorts, approximately 1,000 published viral clones and other ImmuneACCESS disease sequences. TCRdb took the public reads, trimmed them with fastp at Q25, ran MiXCR for clone calling and kept in-frame beta chains. Under each unique CDR3 protein, matching rows form one entry showing the most common genes and DNA. TCRdb, rather than the study authors, made the V and J calls. The sample data list about 130,000 distinct CDR3 sequences, and over 85% of these were observed just once. Jointly, the top ten make up 0.21% of the sample.

Details on this clonotype: The antigen it recognizes is unknown. Base qualities are not recorded, but no much larger clone differs from it by a single base.

This sequence uses TRBV7-3 and TRBJ2-5; a tentative D call is TRBD2 (7 bases match). This TCR derives from a human donor with Susac syndrome. The sequenced sample consisted of CD8+ T cells from PBMCs. This receptor has the CDR3 CASSSRGGAAQETQYF. The nucleotides read TGTGCCAGCAGCTCCAGGGGAGGGGCGGCCCAAGAGACCCAGTACTTC.